This T cell receptor (beta chain) was retrieved from a study of cytomegalovirus exposure and HLA in healthy donors. PCR primers comprised 60 Vbeta and 13 Jbeta primers. The data were produced by immunoSEQ multiplex PCR, yet TCRdb's version contains in-frame clones alone and is incomplete. The sample yields about 160,000 clones, roughly 80% seen once. General study results and limits: Cytomegalovirus-associated TCR beta chains were listed, numbering 164.

To note about this clone: Its specificity is unknown.

Trimming cost V 5 bases and J 8 bases; bases outside gene matches: 1. The germline gives CDR1 SNHLY, CDR2 FYNNEI. The CDR3 totals 13 residues. This sequence was found in a man aged 45-65 years in good health and CMV-seropositive. The specimen was PBMCs. The chain combines TRBV2 with TRBJ1-4; the match to TRBD1 covers 11 bases. The CDR3 bases are TGTGCCAGCAGTCGGGACAGGGGGGAAAAACTGTTTTTT. Residues: CASSRDRGEKLFF.